A selection of T cell receptor beta chains follows, all from one sample in a study of blood T cell repertoires in COVID-19. TCRdb's copy holds only in-frame clones and misses some; the assay was immunoSEQ multiplex PCR. The sample contains tens of thousands of clones, around 84% of which appear only once. The sequencing sample was made of peripheral blood. The receptors stem from a man over 45 with acute or convalescent COVID-19. Each CDR3 is given with its conserved first and last residue. Each record gives: J gene, V gene, clone size, D gene, CDR3 protein, CDR3 DNA. A D gene is named only where the DNA matches it firmly. Some rows mark clone size as missing; the rest say once, few, many or name a class of expanded clone.

TRBJ2-1 TRBV5-6 . TRBD2 CASSWQLAGTYNEQFF TGTGCCAGCAGTTGGCAGTTAGCGGGAACCTACAATGAGCAGTTCTTC
TRBJ2-3 TRBV11-3 . TRBD1 CASSTGGASNTQYF TGTGCCAGCAGCACAGGGGGCGCTTCAAATACGCAGTATTTT
TRBJ2-2 TRBV6-2/TRBV6-3 . TRBD1 CASSTIRWDRGAGELFF TGTGCCAGCAGTACGATCCGATGGGACAGGGGGGCCGGGGAGCTGTTTTTT
TRBJ1-2 TRBV6-5 . . CASSYSREFYGYTF TGTGCCAGCAGTTACTCGAGAGAATTCTATGGCTACACCTTC
TRBJ2-1 TRBV2 . TRBD2 CAREREGRNEQFF TGTGCCAGAGAGCGGGAGGGCCGGAATGAGCAGTTCTTC
TRBJ1-3 TRBV9 . . CASSVGARGSSGNTIYF TGTGCCAGCAGCGTAGGGGCCCGGGGGAGCTCTGGAAACACCATATATTTT
TRBJ2-1 TRBV5-5 . . CASSLFFPGNNEQFF TGTGCCAGCAGCTTGTTCTTTCCAGGGAACAATGAGCAGTTCTTC
TRBJ2-3 TRBV7-9 . TRBD2 CASSLGGTTDDTQYF TGTGCCAGCAGCTTAGGAGGGACTACTGATGATACGCAGTATTTT
TRBJ1-4 TRBV25-1 . . CASSELWGVGEKLFF TGTGCCAGCAGTGAATTATGGGGGGTCGGTGAAAAACTGTTTTTT
TRBJ1-1 TRBV2 . . CASSVGQSMNTEAFF TGTGCCAGCAGTGTTGGACAGAGCATGAACACTGAAGCTTTCTTT
TRBJ1-5 TRBV19 . . CASSSVNSNQPQHF TGTGCCAGTAGTTCTGTTAATAGCAATCAGCCCCAGCATTTT
TRBJ2-2 TRBV14 . . CASNRANTGELFF TGTGCCAGCAACAGGGCGAACACCGGGGAGCTGTTTTTT
TRBJ1-1 TRBV27 . . CASSFSGTPEAFF TGTGCCAGCAGTTTCTCGGGGACTCCTGAAGCTTTCTTT
TRBJ2-1 TRBV23-1 . TRBD2 CASSQFSAGAHNEQFF TGCGCCAGCAGTCAGTTTTCAGCGGGAGCGCACAATGAGCAGTTCTTC
TRBJ2-1 TRBV6-5 . TRBD1 CASREGQGGYNEQFF TGTGCCAGCAGAGAGGGACAGGGAGGTTACAATGAGCAGTTCTTC
TRBJ2-1 TRBV9 . . CASSEGLADNEQFF TGTGCCAGCAGCGAGGGACTCGCCGACAATGAGCAGTTCTTC
TRBJ1-2 TRBV13 . . CASSLGSSVNYGYTF TGTGCCAGCAGCTTAGGTAGCAGCGTAAACTATGGCTACACCTTC
TRBJ2-2 TRBV5-5 . . CASRSMGQNTGELFF TGTGCCAGCAGGTCGATGGGCCAGAACACCGGGGAGCTGTTTTTT
TRBJ1-2 TRBV5-1 . TRBD1 CASSLIGQETYGYTF TGCGCCAGCAGCTTGATTGGACAGGAGACCTATGGCTACACCTTC
TRBJ2-7 TRBV27 . . CASSSNLRGASYEQYF TGTGCCAGCAGTTCAAATTTGCGGGGAGCCTCCTACGAGCAGTACTTC
TRBJ2-5 TRBV11-2 . TRBD2 CASSDSGREETQYF TGTGCCAGCAGCGATAGCGGGAGGGAAGAGACCCAGTACTTC
TRBJ1-2 TRBV5-4 . . CASSSPGSGGYTF TGTGCCAGCAGCTCCCCCGGCAGCGGTGGCTACACCTTC
TRBJ2-7 TRBV4-3 . TRBD1 CASSHTGTGVYEQYF TGCGCCAGCAGCCACACCGGGACAGGGGTCTACGAGCAGTACTTC
TRBJ1-1 TRBV28 once TRBD1 CASSFMDRGVVITEAFF TGTGCCAGCAGTTTCATGGACAGGGGGGTAGTGATCACTGAAGCTTTCTTT
TRBJ2-5 TRBV7-8 . . CASSQAGRRQETQYF TGTGCCAGCAGCCAGGCTGGGCGGAGGCAAGAGACCCAGTACTTC
TRBJ2-4 TRBV13 . . CASSFLGTSGNIQYF TGTGCCAGCAGCTTCCTCGGGACATCGGGGAACATTCAGTACTTC
TRBJ1-2 TRBV6-5 . . CASSPGTPYGYTF TGTGCCAGCAGTCCCGGGACACCCTATGGCTACACCTTC
TRBJ1-5 TRBV5-1 . . CASSSQGLENQPQHF TGCGCCAGCAGCTCACAGGGATTAGAGAATCAGCCCCAGCATTTT
TRBJ2-3 TRBV18 . TRBD2 CASSPEGGRAGYF TGTGCCAGCTCACCGGAAGGCGGGAGGGCCGGGTATTTT
TRBJ2-1 TRBV9 . TRBD2 CASTQSGSPYNEQFF TGTGCCAGCACCCAGAGCGGGAGCCCCTACAATGAGCAGTTCTTC
TRBJ1-6 TRBV2 few . CASGLGQYNSPLHF TGTGCCAGCGGTCTGGGCCAATATAATTCACCCCTCCACTTT
TRBJ1-1 TRBV28 . . CASRTPTGKNTEAFF TGTGCCAGCAGGACCCCGACGGGAAAGAACACTGAAGCTTTCTTT
TRBJ1-6 TRBV27 . . CAKGKRRQSNSPLHF TGTGCCAAAGGGAAACGACGACAGTCGAATTCACCCCTCCACTTT